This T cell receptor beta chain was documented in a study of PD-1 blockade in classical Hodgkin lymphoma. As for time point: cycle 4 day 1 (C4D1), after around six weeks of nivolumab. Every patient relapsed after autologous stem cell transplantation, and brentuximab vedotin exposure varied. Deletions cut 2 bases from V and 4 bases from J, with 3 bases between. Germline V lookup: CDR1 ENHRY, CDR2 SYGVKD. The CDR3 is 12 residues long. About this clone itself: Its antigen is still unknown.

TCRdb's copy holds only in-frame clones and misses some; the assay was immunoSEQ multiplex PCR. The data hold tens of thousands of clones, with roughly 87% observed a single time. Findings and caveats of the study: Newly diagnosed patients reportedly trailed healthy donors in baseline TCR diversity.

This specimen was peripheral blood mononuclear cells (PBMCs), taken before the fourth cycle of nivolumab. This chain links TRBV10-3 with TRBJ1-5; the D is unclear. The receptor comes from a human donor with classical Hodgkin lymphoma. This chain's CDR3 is CAISEQNQPQHF. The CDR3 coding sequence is TGTGCCATCAGTGAGCAAAATCAGCCCCAGCATTTT.